Shown below are 32 T cell receptor beta chains from a single sample sequenced in a study of neurological immune-mediated disorders. The time point: longitudinal time-point 1 (baseline). MiXCR was run by TCRdb on the 5' RACE reads, yielding one entry per CDR3 protein. The sample consists of about 71,000 distinct CDR3 sequences, roughly an eighth of them appearing once. Specimen: PBMCs. Every receptor here comes from a female donor with HTLV-1-associated myelopathy (HAM/TSP).

This clonotype has a count of ten or more. This chain connects TRBV20-1 to TRBJ1-5; D ambiguous. CDR1 DFQATT and CDR2 SNEGSKA come from the germline V gene (reference sequence). This CDR3 region has 14 residues. The germline V and J ends were trimmed by 1 base and 0 bases, with 7 bases remaining between them. CDR3: CSARVGNSNQPQHF. CDR3 bases: TGCAGTGCTAGAGTTGGGAATAGCAATCAGCCCCAGCATTTT.

This clonotype was counted at least ten times. CDR3 nucleotides: TGTGCCAGCAGTTTGGGACAGGGGTATCGCTCACCCCTCCACTTT. This sequence encodes CASSLGQGYRSPLHF. This chain links TRBV28 with TRBJ1-6, with TRBD1 matching over 10 bases. CDR3 length: 15 residues. Germline-derived CDR1 and CDR2 are MDHEN and SYDVKM. J lost 10 bases, V lost 3 bases, and 6 bases had no gene match.

J is TRBJ2-2 and V is TRBV20-1; TRBD1 is a possible D gene (6 bases). The CDR3 covers 13 residues. From germline, CDR1 is DFQATT and CDR2 SNEGSKA (reference sequence). V was clipped by 1 base and J by 7 bases, with 10 bases between them. DNA of the CDR3: TGCAGTGCTAGAGTGGGGGCGGGCGGGGAGCTGTTTTTT. Its translation is CSARVGAGGELFF.

The sample holds many counts of this clonotype. The CDR3 loop reads CASSSFGTMNTEAFF. Written as DNA, the CDR3 is TGCGCCAGCAGCTCTTTTGGGACCATGAACACTGAAGCTTTCTTT. The chain joins TRBV5-1 to TRBJ1-1; D might be TRBD1 (5 bases). Trimming removed 3 bases at V and 0 bases at J, with 12 bases between. CDR3 size: 15 residues. Germline V gene sequence: CDR1 SGHRS, CDR2 YFSETQ.

This clonotype has a count of ten or more. The chain employs TRBV5-1 and TRBJ2-3; TRBD1 is a possible D gene (6 bases). CDR1 and CDR2 (germline): SGHRS, YFSETQ. The CDR3 totals 14 residues. The V end was cut by 4 bases, the J end by 5 bases, with 14 bases between. The CDR3 DNA reads as TGCGCCAGCAGCCTAGGGGGTTCGGTAGATACGCAGTATTTT. It yields the protein CASSLGGSVDTQYF.

This clonotype was seen ten or more times. The chain uses TRBV27 and TRBJ1-3; D possibly corresponds to TRBD1 (5 bases). The germline V and J ends were trimmed by 3 bases and 2 bases, with 14 bases remaining between them. CDR1 and CDR2 (germline): MNHEY, SMNVEV (reference sequence). There are 16 residues in the CDR3. Here the CDR3 reads CASSLRGLGTGNTIYF. The CDR3 DNA reads as TGTGCCAGCAGTTTGCGGGGCCTAGGAACTGGAAACACCATATATTTT.

The table lists this clonotype with many counts. The genes are TRBV20-1 and TRBJ2-3, with D unresolved. Deletions cut 3 bases from V and 0 bases from J, with 10 bases between. The CDR3 is 14 residues long. Germline V lookup: CDR1 DFQATT, CDR2 SNEGSKA (reference sequence). This CDR3 reads CSASRTASTDTQYF. CDR3 coding DNA: TGCAGTGCTAGTCGGACGGCCAGCACAGATACGCAGTATTTT.

This clonotype was picked up many times. The J gene is TRBJ2-7, the V gene TRBV12-3 or TRBV12-4; 9 bases agree with TRBD1. V dropped 6 bases and J dropped 5; count of bases not matched to a gene: 5. The CDR3 totals 13 residues. The CDR3 spells CASRPGQGDEQYF. Here the CDR3 DNA reads TGTGCCAGCAGGCCGGGACAGGGAGACGAGCAGTACTTC.

This clonotype has a count of ten or more. The chain carries TRBV7-9 and TRBJ2-1, with 9 positions matching TRBD2. Trimming at V came to 5 bases and at J to 8 bases, leaving 13 bases not matched to a gene. Looked up from germline, CDR1 is SEHNR and CDR2 is FQNEAQ (reference sequence). This CDR3 contains 16 residues. CDR3 sequence reads: CASSTRPSGVPYEQFF. DNA for the CDR3: TGTGCCAGCAGCACCCGCCCTAGCGGGGTTCCGTATGAGCAGTTCTTC.

In this sample, this clonotype turned up many times. The chain links TRBV3-1 to TRBJ2-7; D is undetermined. V lost 4 bases and J lost 0, with 13 bases in between. Germline CDR1 is LGHDT and CDR2 is YNNKEL (reference sequence). The CDR3 contains 15 residues. Here the CDR3 DNA reads TGTGCCAGCAGCCGCCCCTTGGCGTTCTCCTACGAGCAGTACTTC. Its protein product is CASSRPLAFSYEQYF.

This clonotype was counted many times. The chain uses TRBV20-1 and TRBJ2-7; D is undetermined. Germline CDR1 DFQATT, CDR2 SNEGSKA (reference sequence). The CDR3 runs to 11 residues. The V and J ends lost 5 bases and 6 bases respectively, with 11 bases between them. The chain's CDR3 is CSAPGPVEQYF. In DNA, the CDR3 is TGCAGTGCTCCAGGACCAGTCGAGCAGTACTTC.

In this sample, this clonotype turned up many times. The chain is built from TRBV5-1 and TRBJ2-2; the D gene is possibly TRBD2 (5 bases). The V and J ends lost 2 bases and 8 bases respectively, with 10 bases between them. The germline gives CDR1 SGHRS, CDR2 YFSETQ. The CDR3 is 13 amino acids. The CDR3 reads CASSFGGAGELFF. CDR3 DNA: TGCGCCAGCAGCTTCGGAGGTGCGGGGGAGCTGTTTTTT.

This clonotype was counted at least ten times. The rearrangement uses TRBV29-1 and TRBJ1-1, with 8 bases matching TRBD1. Germline values: CDR1 SQVTM, CDR2 ANQGSEA. The J segment lost 5 bases and the V segment lost 4 bases, leaving 9 bases of the junction unmatched. The CDR3 is 14 residues long. CDR3 nucleotide sequence: TGCAGCGTTGGGGGGGGGACAGGAGGGACTGAAGCTTTCTTT. Protein sequence: CSVGGGTGGTEAFF.

This clonotype appeared many times. This sequence joins TRBV29-1 and TRBJ2-1, with D possibly TRBD1 on 7 matching bases. Per germline, CDR1 SQVTM and CDR2 ANQGSEA. The V end lost 4 bases, the J end lost 8 bases, and 12 bases lay between the germline ends. The CDR3 totals 12 residues. As DNA, the CDR3 is TGCAGCGTTGCAGGGGGAGGCGATGAGCAGTTCTTC. It translates to CSVAGGGDEQFF.

This clonotype was counted ten times or more. V is TRBV12-3 or TRBV12-4 and J is TRBJ2-2, with unresolved D. V lost 5 bases and J 5 bases, leaving 15 bases between the germline ends. The CDR3 totals 15 residues. CDR3 DNA sequence: TGTGCCAGCAGTCCCCGTAATCTCGTAACCGGGGAGCTGTTTTTT. This sequence encodes CASSPRNLVTGELFF.

A note on this clonotype: Possible read error: a much larger clone is one base away. The chain links TRBV5-6 to TRBJ1-1; 7 bases align to TRBD1. The CDR3 is 15 residues long. CDR1 and CDR2 from the germline V gene are SGHDT and YYEEEE. CDR3 sequence reads: CASSLFDRENTEVFF. CDR3 sequence (DNA): TGTGCCAGCAGCTTGTTTGACAGGGAGAACACTGAAGTTTTCTTT.

The rearrangement uses TRBV28 and TRBJ1-6; the match to TRBD1 covers 7 bases. After removal of 8 bases from V and 11 bases from J, the junction contained 15 bases not matched to a gene. Germline V gene data show CDR1 as MDHEN and CDR2 as SYDVKM. This CDR3 is built from 15 residues. The CDR3 nucleotides are TGTGCCAGCGTTAGCCCGGGACAGCGGCGGGCACCCCTCCACTTT. Its protein is CASVSPGQRRAPLHF. Combining the CDR3 with reference TRBV28 and TRBJ1-6 gives the whole variable domain DVKVTQSSRYLVKRTGEKVFLECVQDMDHENMFWYRQDPGLGLRLIYFSYDVKMKEKGDIPEGYSVSREKKERFSLILESASTNQTSMYLCASVSPGQRRAPLHFGNGTRLTVT.

This chain links TRBV20-1 with TRBJ1-5; 8 bases fit TRBD1. With 7 bases clipped from V and 2 bases from J, the junction kept 10 bases outside the gene matches. Germline CDR1 is DFQATT and CDR2 is SNEGSKA (reference sequence). The CDR3 contains 15 residues. The CDR3 is CSGRGRRGCNQPQHF. CDR3 sequence (DNA): TGCAGTGGCAGGGGGCGCCGGGGGTGCAATCAGCCCCAGCATTTT.

This clonotype showed up many times. The chain uses TRBV28 and TRBJ2-7; 7 positions agree with TRBD1. V lost 3 bases, J lost 5 bases, and 10 bases stayed unmatched. The CDR3 contains 15 residues. Germline lookup yields CDR1 MDHEN and CDR2 SYDVKM. The chain's CDR3 is CASSFTTKGADEQYF. CDR3 in DNA: TGTGCCAGCAGTTTCACCACTAAGGGGGCGGACGAGCAGTACTTC.

This clonotype occurred many times. J is TRBJ2-7 and V is TRBV5-1; 15 nucleotides match TRBD2. From germline, CDR1 is SGHRS and CDR2 YFSETQ. The ends lost 4 bases at V and 4 bases at J; junction bases unmatched: 6. This CDR3 comprises 16 residues. The CDR3 DNA follows: TGCGCCAGCAGCGCCTCGGGACTAGCGGGGGGATACGAGCAGTACTTC. The encoded protein is CASSASGLAGGYEQYF.

This clonotype showed up many times. The chain uses TRBV29-1 and TRBJ2-1; maybe TRBD2 (5 bases). Germline V gene lookup returns CDR1 SQVTM and CDR2 ANQGSEA. The CDR3 covers 12 residues. Trimming removed 4 bases at V and 6 bases at J, with 10 bases between. CDR3 DNA: TGCAGCGTTGCGGGATCAGGCAATGAGCAGTTCTTC. Amino acid sequence: CSVAGSGNEQFF.

This clonotype was recorded many times. The rearrangement links TRBV6-5 to TRBJ2-5; D might be TRBD2 (7 bases). There are 16 residues in the CDR3. V lost 0 bases and J 4 bases, leaving 15 bases between the germline ends. The germline V gene encodes CDR1 MNHEY and CDR2 SVGAGI. CDR3 protein: CASSYSLGGGPETQYF. DNA for the CDR3: TGTGCCAGCAGTTACTCGCTCGGCGGGGGCCCAGAGACCCAGTACTTC.

This clonotype came up many times. The J gene is TRBJ2-3, the V gene TRBV12-3 or TRBV12-4, with 7 bases identical to TRBD1. J gave up 4 bases and V 8 bases, and 3 bases lay outside the gene matches. CDR3 length: 12 amino acids. The CDR3 sequence: CASGDRADTQYF. DNA of the CDR3: TGTGCCAGCGGTGACAGGGCAGATACGCAGTATTTT.

This clonotype appeared many times. The chain recombines TRBV27 with TRBJ2-7, with D possibly TRBD1 on 7 matching bases. This CDR3 spans 12 amino acids. Trimming pared 6 bases from V and 6 bases from J, leaving 12 bases between. Germline lookup yields CDR1 MNHEY and CDR2 SMNVEV (reference sequence). CDR3 protein: CASSRQGLEQYF. As DNA, the CDR3 is TGTGCCAGCAGCAGACAGGGACTCGAGCAGTACTTC.

This clonotype was counted many times. The genes are TRBV5-1 and TRBJ2-1; 9 nucleotides agree with TRBD2. CDR3 size: 15 residues. Germline lookup yields CDR1 SGHRS and CDR2 YFSETQ. V trimming: 5 bases; J trimming: 3 bases; junction bases outside the gene matches: 6. The CDR3 DNA sequence: TGCGCCAGCAGGGTGTCGACTAGCGGCTACAATGAGCAGTTCTTC. It is translated as CASRVSTSGYNEQFF.

This clonotype was recorded at least ten times. The genes are TRBV28 and TRBJ1-5; D is ambiguous. Looked up from germline, CDR1 is MDHEN and CDR2 is SYDVKM. This CDR3 comprises 13 residues. V lost 7 bases, J lost 5 bases, and 12 bases lay in between. The CDR3 protein is CASILGPHQPQHF. In nucleotides, the CDR3 is TGTGCCAGCATTCTTGGCCCCCATCAGCCCCAGCATTTT.

This clonotype was recorded many times. The chain joins TRBV5-1 to TRBJ1-1; D ambiguous. The V gene's germline CDR1 is SGHRS and CDR2 YFSETQ. Trimming took off 1 base at V and 5 bases at J, with 15 bases between the two ends. The CDR3 has 15 amino acids. CDR3 region: CASSLLTGFSTEAFF. CDR3 nucleotides: TGCGCCAGCAGCTTGTTGACGGGATTTTCGACTGAAGCTTTCTTT.

At least ten counts were recorded for this clonotype. The chain uses TRBV9 and TRBJ2-1; TRBD1 might be the D (5 bases). V lost 0 bases to trimming and J lost 6 bases, with 13 bases between them. This CDR3 spans 15 amino acids. Germline CDR1 SGDLS, CDR2 YYNGEE. The CDR3 loop reads CASSVEDKAINEQFF. CDR3 bases: TGTGCCAGCAGCGTAGAGGACAAAGCTATCAATGAGCAGTTCTTC.

This clonotype was picked up many times. This chain links TRBV24-1 with TRBJ2-7; D is unclear. V gave up 2 bases and J gave up 2 bases, with 0 bases separating them. This CDR3 region has 11 residues. Germline lookup yields CDR1 KGHDR and CDR2 SFDVKD. The CDR3 bases are TGTGCCACCAGTGATTCCTACGAGCAGTACTTC. Translating it yields CATSDSYEQYF.

In this sample, this clonotype turned up a few times. The chain is built from TRBV11-1 and TRBJ2-1, with 8 bases lining up with TRBD2. V lost 3 bases and J lost 7; bases outside the gene matches: 11. The CDR3 length is 16 residues. Germline lookup yields CDR1 SGHAT and CDR2 FQDESV (reference sequence). The chain's CDR3 is CASSFGGGGGRNEQFF. CDR3 sequence (DNA): TGTGCCAGCAGCTTCGGGGGGGGCGGAGGGCGGAATGAGCAGTTCTTC.

The sample holds many counts of this clonotype. V gene TRBV24-1 combines with J gene TRBJ2-3, with 8 nucleotides matching TRBD2. Germline lookup yields CDR1 KGHDR and CDR2 SFDVKD. The CDR3 is 16 amino acids. J was trimmed by 2 bases and V by 5 bases; bases with no gene match: 8. The CDR3 coding sequence is TGTGCCACCAGTGCCCAAGGAGCGGGGGACACAGATACGCAGTATTTT. Translation gives CATSAQGAGDTDTQYF.

This clonotype has a count of ten or more. The V call is TRBV5-1, the J call TRBJ2-2; 8 bases agree with TRBD1. Germline V gives CDR1 SGHRS, CDR2 YFSETQ. With 7 bases clipped from V and 4 bases from J, the junction kept 9 bases outside the gene matches. The CDR3 runs 15 residues. The CDR3 nucleotides are TGCGCCAGCCGCGACAGGGGACTGGGCACCGGGGAGCTGTTTTTT. Translating it yields CASRDRGLGTGELFF. Supplemented by reference TRBV5-1 and TRBJ2-2, the full variable domain reads KAGVTQTPRYLIKTRGQQVTLSCSPISGHRSVSWYQQTPGQGLQFLFEYFSETQRNKGNFPGRFSGRQFSNSRSEMNVSTLELGDSALYLCASRDRGLGTGELFFGEGSRLTVL.